The present entry profiles one TCR beta chain with its context. This specimen belongs to a study of preoperative IRX-2 immunotherapy in early breast cancer. Treatment meaning: preoperative locoregional IRX-2 cytokine immunotherapy. Preoperative locoregional IRX-2 cytokine immunotherapy was tested in the phase Ib source study. The assay was immunoSEQ multiplex PCR, and TCRdb's table has in-frame clones only and misses some. The repertoire holds under 25,000 clones, with around four fifths as singletons. Germline V gives CDR1 SGDLS, CDR2 YYNGEE. The ends were cut back, 0 bases at V and 2 bases at J, with 6 bases in the middle. CDR3 length: 14 residues.

The sequenced sample was lymph node tissue, obtained after IRX-2 immunotherapy. The chain has TRBV9 and TRBJ1-3; no clear D. This receptor was taken from a human donor with breast cancer. CDR3 residues: CASSVGGTGNTIYF. The CDR3 DNA sequence: TGTGCCAGCAGCGTAGGAGGGACTGGAAACACCATATATTTT.